This entry describes one TCR beta chain. The antigen remains unidentified. This entry comes from a study of cytomegalovirus exposure and HLA in healthy donors. Study details: The 120 validation repertoires used the same platform as the roughly 670 first-cohort repertoires (as reported by a later analysis).

Findings and limits, study-wide: The dataset shows that most TCR sequences were rare, while some public TCRs occurred in many donors. Associated with cytomegalovirus, according to the listing, were 170 or so TCR beta chains.

Germline V CDR1 and CDR2: MGHRA, YSYEKL. This CDR3 spans 13 amino acids. V lost 8 bases and J 5 bases, leaving 16 bases between the germline ends. Libraries were prepared by immunoSEQ multiplex PCR; TCRdb keeps only in-frame clonotypes and omits some of them. Here the sample spans over 200,000 clones, less than 95% being singletons. Sample: PBMCs. This clonotype was sampled from a woman in her 30s in good health and CMV-seronegative. V and J are TRBV4-1 and TRBJ2-7, with TRBD2 as a possible D gene (7 bases). The CDR3 nucleotides read TGCGCCAGCGGAGGGGAGGGGGGGAACGAGCAGTACTTC. The encoded protein is CASGGEGGNEQYF.